The T cell receptor beta chain described here comes from a study of cytomegalovirus exposure and HLA in healthy donors. It was with 60 Vbeta and 13 Jbeta primers that the PCR ran. Original processing methods: About 12 million of tens of millions of unique TCR beta chains were shared, per a later count. The protocol was immunoSEQ multiplex PCR, while the TCRdb copy is restricted to in-frame clones and leaves out a portion. V and J calls and clone size are given by that table; D and trimming were obtained from the DNA. The data contain under 300,000 clones, 80% to 90% of them seen just once; the ten biggest clones take up around 3.7%. Germline loops: CDR1 SGDLS, CDR2 YYNGEE. The V gene end was trimmed by 2 bases and the J gene end by 4 bases; junction bases not matched to a gene: 3. The CDR3 runs to 14 residues. Whole-study findings and limits: Several of the most significant clusters appeared, in a later analysis, to be linked to common viral pathogens. Evidence from a later analysis indicated that most CMV-associated TCR beta chains looked HLA-restricted. Reportedly, TCR beta sequences accurately predicted HLA-A and HLA-B alleles in most subjects.

Concerning this clone: The antigen is undetermined.

This clonotype was obtained from a man aged 35 to 55 in good health and CMV-seropositive. The genes are TRBV9 and TRBJ1-2; 9 bases match TRBD1. Sequenced sample: PBMCs. The CDR3 sequence is CASSVGQGTYGYTF. The CDR3 region has the DNA TGTGCCAGCAGCGTCGGACAGGGGACCTATGGCTACACCTTC.